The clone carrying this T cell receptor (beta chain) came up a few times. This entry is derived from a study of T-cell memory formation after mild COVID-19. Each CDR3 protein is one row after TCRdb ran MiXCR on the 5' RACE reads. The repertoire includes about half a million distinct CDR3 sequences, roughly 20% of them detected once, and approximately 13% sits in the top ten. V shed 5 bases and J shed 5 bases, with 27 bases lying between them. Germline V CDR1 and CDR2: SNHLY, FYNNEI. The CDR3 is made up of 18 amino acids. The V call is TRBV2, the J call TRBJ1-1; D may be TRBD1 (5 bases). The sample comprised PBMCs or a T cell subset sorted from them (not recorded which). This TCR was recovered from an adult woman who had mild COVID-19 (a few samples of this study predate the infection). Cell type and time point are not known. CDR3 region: CASSYSNLGAGRPTEAFF. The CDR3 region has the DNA TGTGCCAGCAGTTACTCCAACCTTGGGGCAGGCCGCCCAACTGAAGCTTTCTTT.